This T cell receptor (beta chain) came from a study of blood T cell repertoires in COVID-19. For the study at large: Donors in the United States, Italy and Spain gave samples during acute or convalescent COVID-19. Sources were T cells, B-cell-depleted T cells, or PBMCs; the material itself was cDNA or gDNA.

Original processing notes: Scientists estimated how many nucleated cells there were by amplifying reference gene primers. The repertoire was sequenced with immunoSEQ multiplex PCR; TCRdb's copy has only in-frame clones and lacks some. D and trimming come from the DNA, and the V and J calls and clone size come from that table. The profile covers under 200,000 clones, with 86% appearing a single time and about 0.98% taken by the ten largest. This CDR3 spans 16 amino acids. Trimming took off 5 bases at V and 4 bases at J, with 20 bases between the two ends. Germline V gene lookup returns CDR1 SEHNR and CDR2 FQNEAQ (reference sequence).

What was sequenced was peripheral blood. The TCR was taken from a man aged 18 to 29 with acute or convalescent COVID-19. V and J are TRBV7-9 and TRBJ1-2; the D gene is possibly TRBD1 (5 bases). CDR3 protein: CASSTYHLGPSYGYTF. The CDR3, as DNA: TGTGCCAGCAGCACCTACCACCTGGGGCCGTCCTATGGCTACACCTTC.